This T cell receptor beta chain appears in the sequencing data of a study of T cell responses to AZD1222 COVID-19 vaccine. Whole-study results and caveats: Just a handful of AZD1222 recipients tested seropositive at baseline. It should be noted that donors were predominantly white British and more often female, and clonal diversity was possibly underestimated. Epitopes outside B.1.351 and B.1.1.7 mutated regions reportedly drew nearly half of spike TCRs.

The germline V gene has CDR1 MDHEN and CDR2 SYDVKM. Trimming cost V 3 bases and J 5 bases, with 7 bases left between them. There are 13 residues in the CDR3. A note on this clone: Its antigen remains unidentified.

The assay was immunoSEQ multiplex PCR, and TCRdb's table has in-frame clones only and misses some. Of approximately 190,000 clones in the sample, more than 75% were seen once. This TCR was sampled from an adult in good health. This rearrangement joins TRBV28 to TRBJ2-2, with a possible D match to TRBD1 (5 bases). The specimen comprised peripheral blood, sampled on day 0 of AZD1222 vaccination. The CDR3 DNA reads TGTGCCAGCAGTTTCCGACAGACCGGGGAGCTGTTTTTT. This codes for CASSFRQTGELFF. Together with reference TRBV28 and TRBJ2-2, the CDR3 gives the full variable domain: DVKVTQSSRYLVKRTGEKVFLECVQDMDHENMFWYRQDPGLGLRLIYFSYDVKMKEKGDIPEGYSVSREKKERFSLILESASTNQTSMYLCASSFRQTGELFFGEGSRLTVL.